Shown below are 13 T cell receptor beta chains from a single sample sequenced in a study of control samples from healthy donors and cancer patients. Clones were read by immunoSEQ multiplex PCR, and TCRdb kept only the in-frame ones, dropping some. The table lists around 150,000 clones, 75% to 90% of them singletons. The sequenced sample was blood. These receptors all stem from a man aged 25 to 40 in good health.

The chain is built from TRBV3-1 (or the pseudogene TRBV3-2) and TRBJ2-2; perhaps TRBD1 as D (6 bases). V lost 4 bases, J lost 6 bases, and 9 bases lay in between. Germline values: CDR1 LGHDT, CDR2 YNNKEL (reference sequence). The CDR3 is 13 amino acids. This chain's CDR3 is CASSPTGSGELFF. Written as DNA, the CDR3 is TGTGCCAGCAGCCCTACAGGGTCCGGGGAGCTGTTTTTT.

The V call is TRBV18, the J call TRBJ2-3; a weak D match, TRBD1 (5 bases). Looked up from germline, CDR1 is KGHSH and CDR2 is LQKENI. The CDR3 totals 15 residues. Trimming took off 2 bases at V and 5 bases at J, with 14 bases between the two ends. The CDR3 bases are TGTGCCAGCTCACCAGGGGCGAGCCGGCGAGATACGCAGTATTTT. Protein sequence: CASSPGASRRDTQYF.

The rearrangement links TRBV11-2 to TRBJ2-7, with no clear D. The CDR3 spans 14 residues. The V end lost 1 base, the J end lost 3 bases, and 10 bases lay between the germline ends. Germline lookup yields CDR1 SGHAT and CDR2 FQNNGV. CDR3 residues: CASSLAAGNYEQYF. The CDR3 bases are TGTGCCAGCAGCTTAGCGGCCGGTAACTACGAGCAGTACTTC.

The chain employs TRBV7-2 and TRBJ2-1; the D gene is possibly TRBD1 (6 bases). With 5 bases removed from V and 4 bases from J, the gap between germline ends came to 9 bases. This CDR3 has 13 residues. Germline V CDR1 and CDR2: SGHTA, FQGNSA. This CDR3 reads CASSLGTYNEQFF. In nucleotides, the CDR3 is TGTGCCAGCAGCCTCGGGACATACAATGAGCAGTTCTTC.

The chain couples TRBV6-2 or TRBV6-3 to TRBJ2-7; D is unclear. The CDR3 totals 12 residues. In germline, CDR1 is MNHEY, CDR2 SVGEGT. With 1 base removed from V and 4 bases from J, the gap between germline ends came to 5 bases. In DNA form, the CDR3 reads TGTGCCAGCAGTTACTTTCGATACGAGCAGTACTTC. Its protein product is CASSYFRYEQYF.

Comment on this clone: The sample holds other DNA sequences that translate to the same CDR3. CDR3 region: CATSLGQGSRGYTF. The CDR3 DNA is TGTGCCACCAGCCTCGGACAGGGCTCGCGTGGCTACACCTTC. The V and J genes are TRBV15 and TRBJ1-2; 8 nucleotides align to TRBD1. The CDR3 has 14 amino acids. Trimming at V came to 5 bases and at J to 7 bases, leaving 9 bases not matched to a gene. Germline-derived CDR1 and CDR2 are LNHNV and YYDKDF (reference sequence).

The V call is TRBV20-1, the J call TRBJ1-1; D is undetermined. The CDR3 loop spans 13 amino acids. Trimming took 3 bases from V and 0 from J, leaving 8 bases between them. Per germline, CDR1 DFQATT and CDR2 SNEGSKA (reference sequence). CDR3 sequence: CSASGGMNTEAFF. CDR3 bases: TGCAGTGCTAGTGGCGGTATGAACACTGAAGCTTTCTTT.

The CDR3 here is CASSYPDPTAGYTF. The CDR3, as DNA: TGTGCCAGCAGTTACCCCGACCCCACAGCCGGCTACACCTTC. The chain combines TRBV6-5 with TRBJ1-2; D unclear. CDR1 and CDR2 from the germline V gene are MNHEY and SVGAGI. The V gene lost 2 bases and the J gene lost 8 bases, with 15 bases spanning the gap. The CDR3 covers 14 residues.

This clone was recorded once. The chain joins TRBV6-2 or TRBV6-3 to TRBJ2-2; TRBD2 aligns across 9 bases. The CDR3 consists of 15 residues. Germline V gives CDR1 MNHEY, CDR2 SVGEGT. V lost 2 bases and J lost 5; bases outside the gene matches: 3. CDR3 DNA: TGTGCCAGCAGTTACGCGGGGGGGACGACCGGGGAGCTGTTTTTT. Its protein product is CASSYAGGTTGELFF.

The chain joins TRBV18 to TRBJ1-6; D not certain. The CDR3 consists of 14 residues. Deletions cut 6 bases from V and 7 bases from J, with 13 bases between. Germline V gene lookup returns CDR1 KGHSH and CDR2 LQKENI. For the CDR3, the DNA is TGTGCCAGCTCGCCAAATTCGGAGAATTCACCCCTCCACTTT. It is translated as CASSPNSENSPLHF.

This clone was detected a few times. The chain employs TRBV27 and TRBJ1-1; D possibly corresponds to TRBD1 (6 bases). The CDR3 consists of 17 residues. V was clipped by 6 bases and J by 10 bases, with 30 bases between them. CDR1 and CDR2 from the germline V gene are MNHEY and SMNVEV (reference sequence). In nucleotides, the CDR3 is TGTGCCAGCAGGGCTGACGGAGGCCGGGGGCGAGGGAGTGCAGCTTTCTTT. It yields the protein CASRADGGRGRGSAAFF.

This sequence joins TRBV11-2 and TRBJ2-1, with D hard to call. Germline V gene lookup returns CDR1 SGHAT and CDR2 FQNNGV. The CDR3 is 14 amino acids. V was cut by 2 bases and J by 10 bases, with 15 bases left in between. CDR3 amino acids: CASSLYSRNLEQFF. CDR3 in DNA: TGTGCCAGCAGCTTATATTCTAGAAACTTGGAGCAGTTCTTC.

This clone was recorded only once. The chain employs TRBV18 and TRBJ2-3; possible D gene TRBD2, 5 bases. This CDR3 region has 16 residues. Germline CDR1 reads KGHSH; CDR2 reads LQKENI. Trimming shortened V by 2 bases and J by 2 bases, and 14 bases separated the two germline ends. DNA for the CDR3: TGTGCCAGCTCACCATTCGCCGGGGAATACACAGATACGCAGTATTTT. Its translation: CASSPFAGEYTDTQYF.